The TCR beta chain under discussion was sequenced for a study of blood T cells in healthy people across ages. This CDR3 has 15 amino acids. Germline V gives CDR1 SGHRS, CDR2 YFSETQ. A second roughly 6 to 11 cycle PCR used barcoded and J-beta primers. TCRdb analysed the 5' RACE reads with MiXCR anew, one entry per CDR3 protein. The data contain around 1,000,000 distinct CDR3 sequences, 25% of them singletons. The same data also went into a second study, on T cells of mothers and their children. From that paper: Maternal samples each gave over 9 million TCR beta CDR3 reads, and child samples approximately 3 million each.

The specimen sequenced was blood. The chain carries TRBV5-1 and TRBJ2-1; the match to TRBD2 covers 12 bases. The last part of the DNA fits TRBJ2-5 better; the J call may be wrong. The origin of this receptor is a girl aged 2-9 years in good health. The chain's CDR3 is CASSLETSGGKTQYF. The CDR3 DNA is TGCGCCAGCAGCCTCGAGACTAGCGGGGGAAAGACCCAGTACTTC.